The 15 T cell receptor beta chains reported below all come from one sample, sequenced in a study of blood T cell repertoires in COVID-19. Only in-frame clones appear in the TCRdb table, and some are missing; sequencing was by immunoSEQ multiplex PCR. The data hold around 130,000 clones, with 65% to 85% observed a single time. Sample: peripheral blood. The receptors were sampled from a human donor in a cohort sampled during active COVID-19.

V is TRBV6-5 and J is TRBJ2-5; 7 bases are shared with TRBD1. This CDR3 is built from 15 residues. Germline V gene lookup returns CDR1 MNHEY and CDR2 SVGAGI. V dropped 4 bases and J dropped 4; count of bases not matched to a gene: 9. This chain's CDR3 is CASSSHTGVAETQYF. CDR3 nucleotides: TGTGCCAGCAGTTCCCACACAGGGGTCGCAGAGACCCAGTACTTC.

The rearrangement joins TRBV18 to TRBJ2-7, with TRBD1 matching 8 bases. Germline values: CDR1 KGHSH, CDR2 LQKENI. The CDR3 spans 17 residues. Losses at the gene ends were 1 base for V and 3 bases for J; bases not matched to a gene: 11. CDR3 sequence: CASSPLSTGGMLYEQYF. Written as DNA, the CDR3 is TGTGCCAGCTCACCACTTTCAACAGGGGGGATGCTCTACGAGCAGTACTTC.

This chain joins TRBV7-2 and TRBJ1-4, with D possibly TRBD1 on 6 matching bases. Germline V lookup: CDR1 SGHTA, CDR2 FQGNSA. V was clipped by 4 bases and J by 0 bases, with 9 bases between them. The CDR3 loop spans 15 amino acids. CDR3 in amino acids: CASSSQGATNEKLFF. The CDR3 nucleotides read TGTGCCAGCAGCTCACAGGGTGCAACTAATGAAAAACTGTTTTTT.

The table lists this clone with many counts. The chain uses TRBV6-6 and TRBJ1-2; possible D gene TRBD1, 5 bases. V was cut by 2 bases and J by 2 bases, with 15 bases left in between. Germline-derived CDR1 and CDR2 are MNHNY and SVGAGI (reference sequence). The length of the CDR3 is 16 residues. The CDR3 DNA follows: TGTGCCAGCAGTTACCCCACAGGCCGACAGAACTATGGCTACACCTTC. This codes for CASSYPTGRQNYGYTF.

The chain has TRBV19 and TRBJ2-1; 13 bases line up with TRBD2. With V trimmed by 5 bases and J by 7 bases, 11 bases remained unmatched. Germline V gives CDR1 LNHDA, CDR2 SQIVND (reference sequence). This CDR3 is 17 amino acids long. The CDR3 DNA reads TGTGCCAGTAGTCCCCGACTAGCGGGGGGCGCCCGAAATGAGCAGTTCTTC. Protein sequence: CASSPRLAGGARNEQFF.

The chain uses TRBV7-9 and TRBJ2-3; TRBD1 aligns across 7 bases. Losses at the gene ends were 6 bases for V and 5 bases for J; bases not matched to a gene: 11. Looked up from germline, CDR1 is SEHNR and CDR2 is FQNEAQ (reference sequence). CDR3 length: 15 amino acids. The DNA for the CDR3 is TGTGCCAGCAGACTGACAGGGAGTTTTGGAGATACGCAGTATTTT. Encoded protein: CASRLTGSFGDTQYF.

This clone was counted once. The V and J genes are TRBV14 and TRBJ1-1, with D perhaps matching TRBD1 (5 bases). Germline V gene data show CDR1 as SGHDN and CDR2 as FVKESK. The V gene lost 4 bases and the J gene lost 4 bases, with 19 bases spanning the gap. The CDR3 length is 16 residues. CDR3 sequence reads: CASSRRQLLTSTEAFF. As DNA, the CDR3 is TGTGCCAGCAGCCGCCGACAGCTGCTCACGAGCACTGAAGCTTTCTTT. The whole variable domain, filled in from reference TRBV14 and TRBJ1-1, reads EAGVTQFPSHSVIEKGQTVTLRCDPISGHDNLYWYRRVMGKEIKFLLHFVKESKQDESGMPNNRFLAERTGGTYSTLKVQPAELEDSGVYFCASSRRQLLTSTEAFFGQGTRLTVV.

The chain uses TRBV6-5 and TRBJ2-1; 7 nucleotides match TRBD1. The CDR3 spans 14 residues. CDR1 is MNHEY, CDR2 SVGAGI, per germline. The trim removed 6 bases at V and 7 bases at J, leaving 9 bases unmatched. CDR3 protein: CASRIPGQRNEQFF. DNA of the CDR3: TGTGCCAGCAGAATTCCGGGACAGAGGAATGAGCAGTTCTTC.

This clone was seen a single time. This chain uses TRBV19 with TRBJ1-1, with TRBD1 matching over 7 bases. The CDR3 covers 14 residues. V shed 5 bases and J 1 base; nucleotides not matched to a gene: 4. Germline V gene lookup returns CDR1 LNHDA and CDR2 SQIVND (reference sequence). The CDR3 loop is CASSPGGANTEAFF. Here the CDR3 DNA reads TGTGCCAGTAGTCCAGGGGGAGCGAACACTGAAGCTTTCTTT.

The chain joins TRBV10-2 to TRBJ2-5; TRBD1 matches at 7 bases. In germline, CDR1 is WSHSY, CDR2 SAAADI. The trim removed 6 bases at V and 0 bases at J, leaving 4 bases unmatched. The CDR3 spans 14 residues. CDR3 region: CASRMTGNQETQYF. Here the CDR3 DNA reads TGCGCCAGCAGAATGACAGGGAACCAAGAGACCCAGTACTTC.

The J gene is TRBJ2-5, the V gene TRBV5-1; a possible D gene is TRBD1 (5 bases). The CDR3 has 12 amino acids. Trimming removed 4 bases at V and 4 bases at J, with 8 bases between. Germline V lookup: CDR1 SGHRS, CDR2 YFSETQ. The CDR3 protein is CASSRGRETQYF. Written as DNA, the CDR3 is TGCGCCAGCAGCAGGGGCCGAGAGACCCAGTACTTC.

CDR3 in DNA: TGTGCCATCAGTGAGTCGGGTCCGGCAGGGATGAACACTGAAGCTTTCTTT. Translating it yields CAISESGPAGMNTEAFF. The chain has TRBV10-3 and TRBJ1-1; tentatively, D is TRBD1 (5 bases). V was shortened by 0 bases and J by 0 bases, with 14 bases between the two germline ends. The CDR3 has 17 residues. Germline loops: CDR1 ENHRY, CDR2 SYGVKD.

The chain links TRBV11-2 to TRBJ1-1; 8 nucleotides match TRBD1. V dropped 7 bases and J dropped 6; count of bases not matched to a gene: 10. Germline loops: CDR1 SGHAT, CDR2 FQNNGV. The CDR3 sequence is 14 residues long. CDR3 amino acids: CASTKSRGHPEAFF. The CDR3 DNA reads TGTGCCAGCACCAAAAGCAGGGGGCACCCTGAAGCTTTCTTT.

This CDR3 reads CATSREAGYEQYF. CDR3 bases: TGTGCCACCAGCAGAGAGGCGGGCTACGAGCAGTACTTC. The chain has TRBV15 and TRBJ2-7, with a weak D call TRBD2 (5 bases). This CDR3 has 13 amino acids. Germline V gene lookup returns CDR1 LNHNV and CDR2 YYDKDF (reference sequence). Trimming pared 0 bases from V and 3 bases from J, leaving 6 bases between.

V is TRBV18 and J is TRBJ2-1; D remains unclear. The germline V gene has CDR1 KGHSH and CDR2 LQKENI. The CDR3 contains 12 residues. V was pared by 6 bases and J by 7 bases, with 10 bases between. The CDR3 nucleotides read TGTGCCAGCTCTCCCGGGTGGAATGAGCAGTTCTTC. It specifies CASSPGWNEQFF. Together with reference TRBV18 and TRBJ2-1, the CDR3 gives the full variable domain: NAGVMQNPRHLVRRRGQEARLRCSPMKGHSHVYWYRQLPEEGLKFMVYLQKENIIDESGMPKERFSAEFPKEGPSILRIQQVVRGDSAAYFCASSPGWNEQFFGPGTRLTVL.